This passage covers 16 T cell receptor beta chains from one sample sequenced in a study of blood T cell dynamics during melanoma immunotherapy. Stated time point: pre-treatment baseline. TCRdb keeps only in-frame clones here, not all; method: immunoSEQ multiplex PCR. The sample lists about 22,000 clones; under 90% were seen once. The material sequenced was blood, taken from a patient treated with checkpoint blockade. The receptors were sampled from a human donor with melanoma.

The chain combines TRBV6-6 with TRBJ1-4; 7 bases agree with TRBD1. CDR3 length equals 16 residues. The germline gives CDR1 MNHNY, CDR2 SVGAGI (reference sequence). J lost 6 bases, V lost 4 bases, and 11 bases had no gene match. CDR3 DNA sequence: TGTGCCAGCAGTTTACCAAAAGGGGGCTCGGATGAAAAACTGTTTTTT. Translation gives CASSLPKGGSDEKLFF.

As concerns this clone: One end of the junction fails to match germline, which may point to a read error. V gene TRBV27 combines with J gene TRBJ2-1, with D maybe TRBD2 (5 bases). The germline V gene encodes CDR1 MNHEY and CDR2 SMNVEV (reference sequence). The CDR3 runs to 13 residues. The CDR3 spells CASRLGSPGSSIF. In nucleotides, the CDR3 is TGTGCCAGCCGCCTGGGAAGCCCGGGGTCATCGATCTTC.

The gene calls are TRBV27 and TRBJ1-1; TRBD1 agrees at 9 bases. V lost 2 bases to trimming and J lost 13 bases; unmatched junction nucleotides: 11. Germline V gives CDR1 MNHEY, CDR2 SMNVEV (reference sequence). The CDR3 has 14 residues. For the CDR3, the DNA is TGTGCCAGCAGTTTAGGACCCAGGACAGGGGAGGTTTTCTTT. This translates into CASSLGPRTGEVFF.

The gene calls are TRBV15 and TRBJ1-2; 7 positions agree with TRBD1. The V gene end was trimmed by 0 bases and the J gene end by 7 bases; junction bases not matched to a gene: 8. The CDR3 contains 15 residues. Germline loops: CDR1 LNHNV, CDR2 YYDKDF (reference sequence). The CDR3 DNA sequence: TGTGCCACCAGCAGAGATCCCGTGGCAGGGGGTGGCTACACCTTC. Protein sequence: CATSRDPVAGGGYTF.

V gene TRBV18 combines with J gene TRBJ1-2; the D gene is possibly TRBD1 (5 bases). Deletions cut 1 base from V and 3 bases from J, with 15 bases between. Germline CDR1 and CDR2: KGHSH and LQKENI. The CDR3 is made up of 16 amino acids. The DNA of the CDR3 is TGTGCCAGCTCACCACAGGGGCCCGGCGTGGACTATGGCTACACCTTC. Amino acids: CASSPQGPGVDYGYTF.

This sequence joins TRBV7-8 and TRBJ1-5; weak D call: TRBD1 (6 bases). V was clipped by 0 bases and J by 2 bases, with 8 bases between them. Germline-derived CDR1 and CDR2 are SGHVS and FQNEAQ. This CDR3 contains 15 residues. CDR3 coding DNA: TGTGCCAGCAGCTTAGCGGGACACGGCAATCAGCCCCAGCATTTT. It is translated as CASSLAGHGNQPQHF.

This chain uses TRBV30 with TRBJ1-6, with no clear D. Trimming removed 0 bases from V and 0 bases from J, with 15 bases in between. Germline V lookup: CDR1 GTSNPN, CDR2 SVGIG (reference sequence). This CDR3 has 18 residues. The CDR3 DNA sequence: TGTGCCTGGAGTGTACGGGTTTCCATGAGCTCCTATAATTCACCCCTCCACTTT. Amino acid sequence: CAWSVRVSMSSYNSPLHF.

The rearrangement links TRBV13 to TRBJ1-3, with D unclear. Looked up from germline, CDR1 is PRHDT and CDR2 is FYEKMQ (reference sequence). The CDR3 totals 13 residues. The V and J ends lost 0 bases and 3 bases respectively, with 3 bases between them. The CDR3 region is CASSLGRGNTIYF. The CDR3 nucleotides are TGTGCCAGCAGCTTAGGCCGTGGAAACACCATATATTTT.

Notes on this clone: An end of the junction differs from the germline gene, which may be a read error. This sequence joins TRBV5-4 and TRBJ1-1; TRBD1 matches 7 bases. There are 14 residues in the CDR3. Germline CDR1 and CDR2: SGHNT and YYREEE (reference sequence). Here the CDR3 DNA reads TGTGCCAGCAGCCGGCAGACAGGGAACGCTGAAGCTTTCTTT. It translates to CASSRQTGNAEAFF.

CDR3 in DNA: TGTGCCAGCAGCAAAGGGGCACAGGGAAACACCATATATTTT. It translates to CASSKGAQGNTIYF. The rearrangement links TRBV21-1 to TRBJ1-3; the table's D call, TRBD1, has no DNA check behind it. TRBV21-1 is an annotated pseudogene. The CDR3 consists of 14 residues.

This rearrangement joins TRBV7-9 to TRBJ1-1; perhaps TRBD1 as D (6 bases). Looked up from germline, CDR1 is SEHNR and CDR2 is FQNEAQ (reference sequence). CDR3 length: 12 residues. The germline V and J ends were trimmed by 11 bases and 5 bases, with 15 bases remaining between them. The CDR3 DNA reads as TGTGCCGGCGACAGGAGTGGGACTGAAGCTTTCTTT. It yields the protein CAGDRSGTEAFF.

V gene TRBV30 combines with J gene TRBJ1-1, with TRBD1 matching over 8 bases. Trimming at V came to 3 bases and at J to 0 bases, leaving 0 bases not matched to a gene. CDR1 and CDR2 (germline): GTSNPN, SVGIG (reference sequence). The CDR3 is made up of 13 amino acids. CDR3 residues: CAWRGQVNTEAFF. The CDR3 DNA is TGTGCCTGGAGGGGACAGGTGAACACTGAAGCTTTCTTT.

CDR3 DNA: TGTGCCAGCAAGCTCCGAACTAGCGAGTCCTACGAGCAGTACTTC. Amino acids: CASKLRTSESYEQYF. The chain joins TRBV28 to TRBJ2-5, with TRBD2 matching 7 bases. The J call is in doubt because the DNA end fits TRBJ2-7 better. CDR1 is MDHEN, CDR2 SYDVKM, per germline. The CDR3 runs to 15 residues.

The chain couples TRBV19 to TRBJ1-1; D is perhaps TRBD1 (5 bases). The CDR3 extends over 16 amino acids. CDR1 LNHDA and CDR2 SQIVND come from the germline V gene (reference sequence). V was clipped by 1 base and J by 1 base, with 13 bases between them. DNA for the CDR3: TGTGCCAGTAGTATAGCCGGGACGAGGGGGAACACTGAAGCTTTCTTT. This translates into CASSIAGTRGNTEAFF.

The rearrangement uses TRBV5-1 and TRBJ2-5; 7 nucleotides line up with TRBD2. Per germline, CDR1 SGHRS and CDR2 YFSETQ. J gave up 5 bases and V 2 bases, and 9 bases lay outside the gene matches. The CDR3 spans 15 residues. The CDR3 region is CASSLTGTTVETQYF. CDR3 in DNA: TGCGCCAGCAGCTTAACCGGGACTACTGTCGAGACCCAGTACTTC.

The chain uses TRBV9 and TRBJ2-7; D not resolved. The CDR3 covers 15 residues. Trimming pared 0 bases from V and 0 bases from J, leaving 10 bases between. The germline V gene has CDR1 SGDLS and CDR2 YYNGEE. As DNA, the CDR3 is TGTGCCAGCAGCGTAGGGCAGACCATCTCCTACGAGCAGTACTTC. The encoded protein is CASSVGQTISYEQYF.